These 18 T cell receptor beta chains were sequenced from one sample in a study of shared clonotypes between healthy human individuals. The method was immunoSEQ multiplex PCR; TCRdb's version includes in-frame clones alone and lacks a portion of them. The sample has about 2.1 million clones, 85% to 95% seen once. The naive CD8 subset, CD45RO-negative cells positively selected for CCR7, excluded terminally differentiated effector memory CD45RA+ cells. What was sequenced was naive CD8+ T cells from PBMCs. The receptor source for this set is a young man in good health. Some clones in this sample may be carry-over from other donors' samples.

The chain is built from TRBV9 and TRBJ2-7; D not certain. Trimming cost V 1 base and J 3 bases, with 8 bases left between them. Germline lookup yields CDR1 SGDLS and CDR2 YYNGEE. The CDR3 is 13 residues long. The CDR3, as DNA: TGTGCCAGCAGCGTAAAATTGGGCTACGAGCAGTACTTC. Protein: CASSVKLGYEQYF.

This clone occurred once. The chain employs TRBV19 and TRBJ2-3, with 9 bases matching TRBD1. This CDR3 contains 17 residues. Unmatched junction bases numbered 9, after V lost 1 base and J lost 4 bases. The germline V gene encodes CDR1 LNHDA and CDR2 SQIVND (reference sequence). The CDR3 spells CASSIAGDRVSADTQYF. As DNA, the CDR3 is TGTGCCAGTAGTATAGCCGGGGACAGGGTCTCTGCAGATACGCAGTATTTT. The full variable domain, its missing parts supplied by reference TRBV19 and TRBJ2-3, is DGGITQSPKYLFRKEGQNVTLSCEQNLNHDAMYWYRQDPGQGLRLIYYSQIVNDFQKGDIAEGYSVSREKKESFPLTVTSAQKNPTAFYLCASSIAGDRVSADTQYFGPGTRLTVL.

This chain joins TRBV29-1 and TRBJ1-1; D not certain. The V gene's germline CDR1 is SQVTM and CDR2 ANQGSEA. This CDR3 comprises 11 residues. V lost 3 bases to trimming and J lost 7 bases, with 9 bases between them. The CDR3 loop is CSVDGGNEAFF. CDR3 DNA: TGCAGCGTTGATGGCGGAAATGAAGCTTTCTTT.

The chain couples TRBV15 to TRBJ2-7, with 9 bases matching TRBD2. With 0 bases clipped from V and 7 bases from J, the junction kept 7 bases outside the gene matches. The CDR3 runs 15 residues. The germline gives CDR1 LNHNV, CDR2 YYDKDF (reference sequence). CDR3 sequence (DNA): TGTGCCACCAGCAGAGATCTAGGGACTAGCAGGGAGCAGTACTTC. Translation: CATSRDLGTSREQYF.

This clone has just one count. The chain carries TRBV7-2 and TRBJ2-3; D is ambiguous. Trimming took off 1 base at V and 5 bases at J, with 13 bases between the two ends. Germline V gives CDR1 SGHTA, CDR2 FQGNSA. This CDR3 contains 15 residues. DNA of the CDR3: TGTGCCAGCAGCTTAGGTTTTGGATCTCAAGATACGCAGTATTTT. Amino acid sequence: CASSLGFGSQDTQYF.

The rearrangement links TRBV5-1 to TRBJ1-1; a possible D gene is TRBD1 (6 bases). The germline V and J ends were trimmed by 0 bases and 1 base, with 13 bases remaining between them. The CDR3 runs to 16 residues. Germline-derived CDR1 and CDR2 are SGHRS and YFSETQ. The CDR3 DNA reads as TGCGCCAGCAGCTTGGACATGGGACAAGGGAACACTGAAGCTTTCTTT. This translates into CASSLDMGQGNTEAFF.

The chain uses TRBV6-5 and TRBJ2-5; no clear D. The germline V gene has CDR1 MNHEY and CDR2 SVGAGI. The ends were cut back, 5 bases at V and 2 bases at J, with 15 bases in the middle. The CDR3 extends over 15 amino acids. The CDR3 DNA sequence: TGTGCCAGCAGTCAACGACTCGGCAGTCAAGAGACCCAGTACTTC. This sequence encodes CASSQRLGSQETQYF.

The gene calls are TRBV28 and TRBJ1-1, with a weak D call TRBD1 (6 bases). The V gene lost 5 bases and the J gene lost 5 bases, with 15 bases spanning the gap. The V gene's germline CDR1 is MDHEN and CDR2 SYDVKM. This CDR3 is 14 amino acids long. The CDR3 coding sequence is TGTGCCAGCAGTACAGGGTCGCTGAGGACTGAAGCTTTCTTT. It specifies CASSTGSLRTEAFF.

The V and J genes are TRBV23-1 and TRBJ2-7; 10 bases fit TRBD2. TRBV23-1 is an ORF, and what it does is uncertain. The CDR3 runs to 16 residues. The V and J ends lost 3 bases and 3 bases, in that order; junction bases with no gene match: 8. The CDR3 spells CASSHFTSGDNYEQYF. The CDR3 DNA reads TGCGCCAGCAGTCATTTCACTAGCGGGGACAACTACGAGCAGTACTTC.

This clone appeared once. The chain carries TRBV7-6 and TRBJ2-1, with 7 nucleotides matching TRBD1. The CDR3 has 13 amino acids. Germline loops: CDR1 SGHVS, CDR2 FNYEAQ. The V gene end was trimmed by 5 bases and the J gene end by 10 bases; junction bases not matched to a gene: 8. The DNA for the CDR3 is TGTGCCAGCAGCCCGCGGATGACAGGGGAGCAGTTCTTC. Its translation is CASSPRMTGEQFF.

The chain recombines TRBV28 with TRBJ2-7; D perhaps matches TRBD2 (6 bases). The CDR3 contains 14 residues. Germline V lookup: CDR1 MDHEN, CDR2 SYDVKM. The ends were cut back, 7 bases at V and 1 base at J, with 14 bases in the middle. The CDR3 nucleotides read TGTGCCAGCAACAAGCGGAGGGGATCCTACGAGCAGTACTTC. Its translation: CASNKRRGSYEQYF.

Here the CDR3 reads CASSQGLDTGELFF. CDR3 nucleotide sequence: TGTGCCAGCAGCCAGGGCCTTGACACCGGGGAGCTGTTTTTT. The gene calls are TRBV7-9 and TRBJ2-2; TRBD1 might be the D (5 bases). This CDR3 comprises 14 residues. Trimming took off 5 bases at V and 3 bases at J, with 10 bases between the two ends. Per germline, CDR1 SEHNR and CDR2 FQNEAQ (reference sequence).

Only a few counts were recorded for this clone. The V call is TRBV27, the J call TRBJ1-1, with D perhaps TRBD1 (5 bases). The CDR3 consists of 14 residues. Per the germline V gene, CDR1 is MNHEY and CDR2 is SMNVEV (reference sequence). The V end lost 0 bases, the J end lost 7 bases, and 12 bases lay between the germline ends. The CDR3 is CASSLSGPGGEAFF. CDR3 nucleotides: TGTGCCAGCAGTTTATCCGGGCCGGGGGGTGAAGCTTTCTTT.

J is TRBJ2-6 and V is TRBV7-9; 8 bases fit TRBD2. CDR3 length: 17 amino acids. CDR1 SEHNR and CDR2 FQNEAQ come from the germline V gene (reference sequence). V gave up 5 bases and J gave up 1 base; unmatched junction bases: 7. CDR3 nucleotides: TGTGCCAGCAGCCACCCTCGGGAGGGATCTGGGGCCAACGTCCTGACTTTC. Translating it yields CASSHPREGSGANVLTF.

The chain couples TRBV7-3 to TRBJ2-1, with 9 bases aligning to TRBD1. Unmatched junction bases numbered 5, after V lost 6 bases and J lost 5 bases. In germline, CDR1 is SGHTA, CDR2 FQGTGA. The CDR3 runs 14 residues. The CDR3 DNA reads TGTGCCAGCAGTACCGGGACAGGGAACAATGAGCAGTTCTTC. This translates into CASSTGTGNNEQFF.

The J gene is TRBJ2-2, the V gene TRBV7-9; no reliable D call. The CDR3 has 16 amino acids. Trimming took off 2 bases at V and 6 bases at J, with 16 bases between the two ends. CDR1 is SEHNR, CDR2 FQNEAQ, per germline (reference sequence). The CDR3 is CASSLFPDGIPGELFF. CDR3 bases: TGTGCCAGCAGCTTATTTCCGGACGGAATACCCGGGGAGCTGTTTTTT.

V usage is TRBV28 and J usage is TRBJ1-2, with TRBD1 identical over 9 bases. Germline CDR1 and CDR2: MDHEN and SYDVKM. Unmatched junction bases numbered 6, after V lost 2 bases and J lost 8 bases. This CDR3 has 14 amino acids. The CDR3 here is CASSLLGTGSGYTF. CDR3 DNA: TGTGCCAGCAGTTTACTAGGGACAGGGAGCGGCTACACCTTC.

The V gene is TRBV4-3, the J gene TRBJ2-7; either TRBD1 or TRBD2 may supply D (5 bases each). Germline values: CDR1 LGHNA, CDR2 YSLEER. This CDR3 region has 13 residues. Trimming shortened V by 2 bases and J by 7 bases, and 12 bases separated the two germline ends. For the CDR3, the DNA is TGCGCCAGCAGCCAATGGCAGGGCGGGGAGCAGTACTTC. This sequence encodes CASSQWQGGEQYF.